These 24 T cell receptor beta chains were all obtained from the same sample, sequenced in a study of Graves' ophthalmopathy and Graves' hyperthyroidism. Amplifying from RNA transcripts, the study obtained TCR beta CDR3 regions. HTBI-primed RT-PCR formed the first round, and a multiplex PCR formed the second. TCRdb processed the multiplex PCR reads anew with MiXCR; each CDR3 protein has one entry. The table has more than 1,000,000 distinct CDR3 sequences, 35% to 40% seen once; the top ten hold approximately 12%. The sample taken for sequencing was peripheral blood or thyroid tissue (not recorded which). Receptors originate from an adult man with Graves' hyperthyroidism.

The gene calls are TRBV20-1 and TRBJ1-3; no clear D gene. The CDR3 consists of 13 residues. The ends were cut back, 6 bases at V and 2 bases at J, with 11 bases in the middle. Looked up from germline, CDR1 is DFQATT and CDR2 is SNEGSKA (reference sequence). DNA of the CDR3: TGCAGTGCCACAGAGGTGACTGGAAACACCATATATTTT. It yields the protein CSATEVTGNTIYF.

This clonotype was recorded many times. CDR3 nucleotides: TGCAGCCTATCTAGGGTGGGGAACACTGAAGCTTTCTTT. This translates into CSLSRVGNTEAFF. This chain joins TRBV29-1 and TRBJ1-1; the D is unclear. Trimming took off 8 bases at V and 1 base at J, with 14 bases between the two ends. Germline CDR1 is SQVTM and CDR2 is ANQGSEA. The CDR3 consists of 13 residues.

V and J are TRBV7-2 and TRBJ1-4, with TRBD1 matching 9 bases. Looked up from germline, CDR1 is SGHTA and CDR2 is FQGNSA. The CDR3 is 15 residues long. J was trimmed by 7 bases and V by 5 bases; bases with no gene match: 8. The CDR3: CASSTPGQGGEKLFF. The CDR3, as DNA: TGTGCCAGCAGCACGCCGGGACAGGGTGGTGAAAAACTGTTTTTT.

This clonotype was recorded once. CDR3 coding DNA: TGTGCCAGCAGCCCGGGCCTCAGGGGTACCAATACGCAGTATTTT. Encoded protein: CASSPGLRGTNTQYF. V and J are TRBV2 and TRBJ2-3, with D tentatively TRBD1 (6 bases). V dropped 6 bases and J dropped 7 bases, with 20 bases sitting between them. There are 15 residues in the CDR3. CDR1 is SNHLY and CDR2 is FYNNEI in the germline V gene.

This clonotype has more than one count but fewer than ten. The chain recombines TRBV7-2 with TRBJ1-3; D might be TRBD1 (6 bases). V lost 8 bases and J 4 bases, leaving 27 bases between the germline ends. CDR3 length: 18 amino acids. CDR1 is SGHTA, CDR2 FQGNSA, per germline. CDR3: CASAGYSSGGGRGNTIYF. DNA for the CDR3: TGTGCCAGCGCAGGGTACAGCTCCGGGGGGGGGCGAGGAAACACCATATATTTT.

This chain joins TRBV12-3 or TRBV12-4 and TRBJ1-6; D is unresolved. Trimming stripped 3 bases from V and 10 bases from J, with 10 bases between. This CDR3 region has 13 residues. CDR3 protein: CASSLASGSPLHF. In DNA form, the CDR3 reads TGTGCCAGCAGTTTGGCTAGCGGCTCACCCCTCCACTTT.

This clonotype was found many times. The chain couples TRBV12-3 or TRBV12-4 to TRBJ1-5; a possible D gene is TRBD1 (6 bases). This CDR3 region has 16 residues. Trimming removed 7 bases from V and 4 bases from J, with 20 bases in between. The CDR3: CASNYQGAGANQPQHF. As DNA, the CDR3 is TGTGCCAGCAACTACCAGGGAGCGGGGGCGAATCAGCCCCAGCATTTT.

To note about this clonotype: Since no conserved phenylalanine or tryptophan closes the CDR3, a read error is the likely cause. V usage is TRBV7-2 and J usage is TRBJ1-1; D unclear. There are 13 residues in the CDR3. The V gene lost 5 bases and the J gene lost 1 base, with 8 bases spanning the gap. Germline assignment: CDR1 SGHTA and CDR2 FQGNSA. The CDR3 reads CASSPDGNTEAFL. DNA of the CDR3: TGTGCCAGCAGCCCAGACGGGAACACTGAAGCTTTCCTT.

In its sample, this clonotype was seen a few times. This rearrangement joins TRBV4-3 to TRBJ1-6; no clear D gene. Germline V CDR1 and CDR2: LGHNA, YSLEER. CDR3 length: 15 residues. V shed 1 base and J shed 8 bases, with 12 bases lying between them. CDR3 nucleotides: TGCGCCAGCAGCCAAGGGGCCGGGGTGGATTCACCCCTCCACTTT. Protein product: CASSQGAGVDSPLHF.

As to this clonotype: A read error is possible here, since a much larger clone lies one base away. In this CDR3 the conserved last residue, phenylalanine or tryptophan, is missing, so a read error is likely. The rearrangement links TRBV20-1 to TRBJ1-6, with TRBD1 as a possible D gene (5 bases). The V end was cut by 6 bases, the J end by 7 bases, with 10 bases between. Germline loops: CDR1 DFQATT, CDR2 SNEGSKA (reference sequence). This CDR3 contains 12 residues. The CDR3 region has the DNA TGCAGTGCCCCGGGACCAAATTCACCCCTCCACCTT. Amino acid sequence: CSAPGPNSPLHL.

The chain is built from TRBV10-3 and TRBJ2-5, with D possibly matching TRBD1 (7 bases). Germline lookup yields CDR1 ENHRY and CDR2 SYGVKD. The V and J ends lost 7 bases and 5 bases respectively, with 20 bases between them. The CDR3 is made up of 15 amino acids. The CDR3 DNA reads TGTGCCATCAACCCGATCCAGGGGGGACGTGAGACCCAGTACTTC. As protein: CAINPIQGGRETQYF.

This clonotype was seen at least ten times. The chain couples TRBV20-1 to TRBJ2-7; D is unclear. The CDR3 is 15 amino acids. The V gene lost 1 base and the J gene lost 4 bases, with 17 bases spanning the gap. Germline CDR1 reads DFQATT; CDR2 reads SNEGSKA (reference sequence). CDR3 loop: CSARVQFPYIYEQYF. The CDR3 DNA is TGCAGTGCTAGAGTCCAGTTCCCGTACATATACGAGCAGTACTTC.

This clonotype came up many times. V usage is TRBV7-2 and J usage is TRBJ2-7, with TRBD2 matching over 10 bases. Trimming at V came to 5 bases and at J to 4 bases, leaving 14 bases not matched to a gene. This CDR3 contains 17 residues. The V gene's germline CDR1 is SGHTA and CDR2 FQGNSA. The DNA for the CDR3 is TGTGCCAGCAGCCGCCTACGGGCTAGCGGGAGTCGATACGAGCAGTACTTC. This encodes CASSRLRASGSRYEQYF. Full variable domain (missing parts from reference TRBV7-2 and TRBJ2-7): GAGVSQSPSNKVTEKGKDVELRCDPISGHTALYWYRQSLGQGLEFLIYFQGNSAPDKSGLPSDRFSAERTGGSVSTLTIQRTQQEDSAVYLCASSRLRASGSRYEQYFGPGTRLTVT.

The chain couples TRBV29-1 to TRBJ2-7; a possible D gene is TRBD2 (6 bases). CDR3 size: 14 residues. Germline CDR1 and CDR2: SQVTM and ANQGSEA. The CDR3 is CSASAGRGLYEQYF. The CDR3 coding sequence is TGCAGTGCTAGCGCGGGAAGGGGCCTCTACGAGCAGTACTTC.

The chain joins TRBV15 to TRBJ1-1; D remains ambiguous. V gave up 3 bases and J gave up 5 bases, with 16 bases separating them. This CDR3 is 15 amino acids long. Germline assignment: CDR1 LNHNV and CDR2 YYDKDF (reference sequence). The CDR3 nucleotides are TGTGCCACCAGCAGTGAACCCCCGGGAGGAACTGAAGCTTTCTTT. It translates to CATSSEPPGGTEAFF.

This clonotype was seen at least ten times. The chain links TRBV6-6 to TRBJ2-5; D perhaps matches TRBD1 (6 bases). The CDR3 has 12 residues. Germline assignment: CDR1 MNHNY and CDR2 SVGAGI (reference sequence). Trimming took 6 bases from V and 6 from J, leaving 11 bases between them. DNA for the CDR3: TGTGCCAGCAGCTCAGGGGCACAGACCCAGTACTTC. It is translated as CASSSGAQTQYF.

The J gene is TRBJ2-7, the V gene TRBV2; D may be TRBD1 (6 bases). V lost 5 bases and J 2 bases, leaving 13 bases between the germline ends. The CDR3 spans 14 residues. Germline V lookup: CDR1 SNHLY, CDR2 FYNNEI. CDR3 in DNA: TGTGCCAGCAGTAAAATGACAGGAGCCTACGAGCAGTACTTC. As protein: CASSKMTGAYEQYF.

The rearrangement links TRBV10-3 to TRBJ1-2; D is ambiguous. Germline V gene sequence: CDR1 ENHRY, CDR2 SYGVKD. The CDR3 sequence is 13 residues long. The V end lost 4 bases, the J end lost 4 bases, and 10 bases lay between the germline ends. The CDR3 bases are TGTGCCATCAGTGGTCTGGCATTCTATGGCTACACCTTC. Its translation: CAISGLAFYGYTF.

Note on this clonotype: A read error may produce the germline difference seen at one junction end. V is TRBV5-1 and J is TRBJ2-7; 7 nucleotides agree with TRBD1. CDR3 length equals 12 residues. Germline V gene lookup returns CDR1 SGHRS and CDR2 YFSETQ. CDR3: CACSPGQNEQHF. CDR3 sequence (DNA): TGCGCCTGCAGCCCGGGACAGAACGAGCAGCACTTC. The entire variable domain, with the rest obtained from reference TRBV5-1 and TRBJ2-7, is as follows: KAGVTQTPRYLIKTRGQQVTLSCSPISGHRSVSWYQQTPGQGLQFLFEYFSETQRNKGNFPGRFSGRQFSNSRSEMNVSTLELGDSALYLCACSPGQNEQHFGPGTRLTVT.

This clonotype is a singleton in its sample. A much larger clone lies a single base off, so this may be a read error. The chain uses TRBV10-3 and TRBJ2-2; 12 nucleotides line up with TRBD2. CDR1 is ENHRY and CDR2 is SYGVKD in the germline V gene. CDR3 length: 16 amino acids. The DNA for the CDR3 is TGTGCCAGCAGTTCCCGGACTAGCGGGGACACCGGGGAGCTGTTTTTT. Translated, it gives CASSSRTSGDTGELFF.

The chain carries TRBV16 and TRBJ2-5; TRBD1 or TRBD2 may be the D gene (5 bases each). Trimming took off 0 bases at V and 10 bases at J, with 24 bases between the two ends. The CDR3 is 17 amino acids. Germline V gene lookup returns CDR1 KGHSY and CDR2 FQNENV. DNA of the CDR3: TGTGCCAGCAGCCAATCTGGGTCAGTGGGGCCCAATGGAGGCCAGTACTTC. It translates to CASSQSGSVGPNGGQYF.

This clonotype was seen more than once but under ten times. This chain links TRBV20-1 with TRBJ2-2, with D possibly being TRBD1 or TRBD2 (6 bases each). CDR3 length: 18 amino acids. The germline V gene encodes CDR1 DFQATT and CDR2 SNEGSKA (reference sequence). V lost 0 bases to trimming and J lost 0 bases, with 17 bases between them. The CDR3 loop is CSAREARGRYANTGELFF. The CDR3 bases are TGCAGTGCTAGAGAAGCCCGGGGGCGGTACGCGAACACCGGGGAGCTGTTTTTT.

Details on this clonotype: Relative to the germline gene, one junction end is altered; a read error may explain this. The rearrangement joins TRBV10-2 to TRBJ2-7; 7 bases are a match to TRBD2. Germline values: CDR1 WSHSY, CDR2 SAAADI. This CDR3 spans 15 amino acids. The CDR3 DNA reads as TGCGCCAGCGGTGAACGTAGGGCGGGAGCCTACGAGCAGTACTTC. This translates into CASGERRAGAYEQYF.

This clonotype has just a few counts. The J gene is TRBJ2-3, the V gene TRBV10-3; possibly TRBD2 for D (5 bases). V shed 8 bases and J shed 1 base, with 16 bases lying between them. CDR1 and CDR2 from the germline V gene are ENHRY and SYGVKD. This CDR3 spans 15 amino acids. In nucleotides, the CDR3 is TGTGCCATCGCCCCCGGGAACGGCCGCACAGATACGCAGTATTTT. Its protein product is CAIAPGNGRTDTQYF.